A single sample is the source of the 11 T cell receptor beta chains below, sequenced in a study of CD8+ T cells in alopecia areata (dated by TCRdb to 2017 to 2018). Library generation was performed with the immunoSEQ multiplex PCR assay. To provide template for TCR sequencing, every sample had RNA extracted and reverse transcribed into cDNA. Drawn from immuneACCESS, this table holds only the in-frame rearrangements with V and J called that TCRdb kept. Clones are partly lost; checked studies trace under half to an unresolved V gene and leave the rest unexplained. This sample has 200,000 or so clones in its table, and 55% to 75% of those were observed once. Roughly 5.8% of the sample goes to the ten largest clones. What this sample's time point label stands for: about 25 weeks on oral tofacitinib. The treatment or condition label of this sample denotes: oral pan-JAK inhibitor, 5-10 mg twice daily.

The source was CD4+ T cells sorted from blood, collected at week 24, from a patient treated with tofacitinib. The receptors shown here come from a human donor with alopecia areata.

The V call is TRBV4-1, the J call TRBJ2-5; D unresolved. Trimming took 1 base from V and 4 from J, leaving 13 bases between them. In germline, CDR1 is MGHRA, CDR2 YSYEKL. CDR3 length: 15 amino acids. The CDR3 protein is CASSQVPGPGETQYF. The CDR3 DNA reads TGCGCCAGCAGCCAAGTCCCAGGCCCTGGAGAGACCCAGTACTTC.

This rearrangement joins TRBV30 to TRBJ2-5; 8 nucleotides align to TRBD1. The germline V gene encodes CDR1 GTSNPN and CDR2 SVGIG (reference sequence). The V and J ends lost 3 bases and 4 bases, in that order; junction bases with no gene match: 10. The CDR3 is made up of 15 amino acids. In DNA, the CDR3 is TGTGCCTGGAGACGCCCGGACAGGGCCTCAGAGACCCAGTACTTC. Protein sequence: CAWRRPDRASETQYF.

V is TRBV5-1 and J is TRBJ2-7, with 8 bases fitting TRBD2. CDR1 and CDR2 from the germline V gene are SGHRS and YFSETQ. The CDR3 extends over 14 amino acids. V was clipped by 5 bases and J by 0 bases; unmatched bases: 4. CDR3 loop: CASRPSGSSYEQYF. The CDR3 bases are TGCGCCAGCAGACCCAGCGGGAGCTCCTACGAGCAGTACTTC.

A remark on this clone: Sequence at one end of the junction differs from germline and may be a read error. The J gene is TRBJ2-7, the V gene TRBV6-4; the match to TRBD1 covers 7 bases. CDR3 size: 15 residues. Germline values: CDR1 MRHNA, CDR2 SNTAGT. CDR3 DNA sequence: TGTGCCAGCAGTTACTCTGACAGGGCCACCTACGAGCAGTACTTC. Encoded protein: CASSYSDRATYEQYF.

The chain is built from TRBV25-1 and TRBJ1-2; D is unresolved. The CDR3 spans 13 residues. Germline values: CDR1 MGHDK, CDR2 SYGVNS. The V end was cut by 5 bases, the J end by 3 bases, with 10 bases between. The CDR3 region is CASSLDWDYGYTF. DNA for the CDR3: TGTGCCAGCAGTCTAGATTGGGACTATGGCTACACCTTC.

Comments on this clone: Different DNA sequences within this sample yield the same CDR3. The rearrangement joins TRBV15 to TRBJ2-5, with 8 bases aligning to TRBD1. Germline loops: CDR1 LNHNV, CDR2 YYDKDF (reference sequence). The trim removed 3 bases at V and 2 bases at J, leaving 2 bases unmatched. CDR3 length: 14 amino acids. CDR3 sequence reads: CATSRGQVQETQYF. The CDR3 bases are TGTGCCACCAGCAGGGGACAGGTACAAGAGACCCAGTACTTC.

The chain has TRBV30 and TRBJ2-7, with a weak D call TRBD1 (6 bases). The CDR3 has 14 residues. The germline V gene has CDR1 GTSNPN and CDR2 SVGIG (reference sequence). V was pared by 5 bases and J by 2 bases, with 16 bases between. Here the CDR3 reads CAWGTRGSTYEQYF. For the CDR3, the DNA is TGTGCCTGGGGGACGAGGGGGTCGACCTACGAGCAGTACTTC.

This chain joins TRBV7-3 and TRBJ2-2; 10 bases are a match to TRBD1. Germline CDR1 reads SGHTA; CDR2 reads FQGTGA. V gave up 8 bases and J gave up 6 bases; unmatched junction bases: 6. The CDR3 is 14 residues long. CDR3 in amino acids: CASRGQGGSGELFF. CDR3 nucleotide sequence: TGTGCCAGCCGTGGACAGGGGGGATCCGGGGAGCTGTTTTTT. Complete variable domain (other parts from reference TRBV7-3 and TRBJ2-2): GAGVSQTPSNKVTEKGKYVELRCDPISGHTALYWYRQSLGQGPEFLIYFQGTGAADDSGLPNDRFFAVRPEGSVSTLKIQRTERGDSAVYLCASRGQGGSGELFFGEGSRLTVL.

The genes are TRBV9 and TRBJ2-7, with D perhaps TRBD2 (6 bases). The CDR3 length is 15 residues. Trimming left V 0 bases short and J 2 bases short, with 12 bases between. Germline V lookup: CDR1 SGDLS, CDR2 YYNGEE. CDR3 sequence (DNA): TGTGCCAGCAGCGTAGATGCGGGACCCACCTACGAGCAGTACTTC. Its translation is CASSVDAGPTYEQYF.

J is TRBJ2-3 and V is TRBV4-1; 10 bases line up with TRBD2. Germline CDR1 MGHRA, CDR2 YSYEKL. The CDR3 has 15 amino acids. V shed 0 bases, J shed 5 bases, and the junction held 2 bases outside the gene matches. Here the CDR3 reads CASSQEASGGDTQYF. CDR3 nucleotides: TGCGCCAGCAGCCAAGAGGCTAGCGGGGGAGATACGCAGTATTTT.

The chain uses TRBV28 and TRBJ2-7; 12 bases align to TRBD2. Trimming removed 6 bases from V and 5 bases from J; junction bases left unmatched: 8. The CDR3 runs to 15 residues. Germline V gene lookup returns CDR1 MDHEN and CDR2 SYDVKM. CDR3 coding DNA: TGTGCCAGCAGGTCGGGTGGACTAGCGGGGAACGAGCAGTACTTC. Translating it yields CASRSGGLAGNEQYF.